The 13 T cell receptor beta chains given below trace back to one sample, sequenced in a study of beta chain features in type 1 diabetes. Points from the study as a whole: For Type 1 diabetes patients, all four CD4+ subsets carried TCRB CDR3s that were moderately but significantly shorter.

These receptors' antigens are unknown. Expressed TCRB transcripts got sequenced, as all isolated RNA was reverse transcribed. Generated by immunoSEQ multiplex PCR, the TCRdb table keeps only in-frame clones and is missing some. Of 350,000 to 450,000 clones detected, around 12% appear once; the ten largest clones hold 0.0095% to 0.011%. The sequenced sample consisted of naive CD4+ T cells from blood. These receptors were collected from a young woman with type 1 diabetes.

In this sample, this clone turned up a few times. The V gene is TRBV7-2, the J gene TRBJ2-7, with 13 bases identical to TRBD2. In germline, CDR1 is SGHTA, CDR2 FQGNSA. The junction had 4 bases not matched to a gene; V was cut back by 5 bases and J by 6 bases. The CDR3 is made up of 14 amino acids. The CDR3 region is CASSLTSGGFEQYF. In DNA form, the CDR3 reads TGTGCCAGCAGCCTGACTAGCGGGGGGTTCGAGCAGTACTTC.

The chain carries TRBV11-2 and TRBJ2-7, with 7 bases matching TRBD2. There are 16 residues in the CDR3. The ends lost 0 bases at V and 0 bases at J; junction bases unmatched: 5. Germline CDR1 SGHAT, CDR2 FQNNGV. DNA of the CDR3: TGTGCCAGCAGCTTAGAGGGAGCGGGGAGCTCCTACGAGCAGTACTTC. Residues: CASSLEGAGSSYEQYF.

This sequence joins TRBV29-1 and TRBJ2-7; TRBD2 might be the D (6 bases). There are 12 residues in the CDR3. Trimming cost V 7 bases and J 0 bases, with 10 bases left between them. Germline V gene lookup returns CDR1 SQVTM and CDR2 ANQGSEA. CDR3 nucleotide sequence: TGCAGCGCTGGAGGGAGCTCCTACGAGCAGTACTTC. Its translation: CSAGGSSYEQYF.

The chain is built from TRBV15 and TRBJ1-3; no definite D call. This CDR3 contains 13 residues. V lost 8 bases, J lost 0 bases, and 8 bases lay in between. Per germline, CDR1 LNHNV and CDR2 YYDKDF (reference sequence). In DNA form, the CDR3 reads TGTGCCACCGGGCGTAACTCTGGAAACACCATATATTTT. Protein product: CATGRNSGNTIYF.

Only a few counts were recorded for this clone. The CDR3 coding sequence is TGTGCCAGCTCGTCCTATTCAGCCCAGGCACTGTTTTTT. Translated: CASSSYSAQALFF. V is TRBV18 and J is TRBJ1-4; D not certain. Germline lookup yields CDR1 KGHSH and CDR2 LQKENI. The V end was cut by 6 bases, the J end by 13 bases, with 18 bases between. The CDR3 consists of 13 residues. Full variable domain (outside the CDR3, taken from reference TRBV18 and TRBJ1-4): NAGVMQNPRHLVRRRGQEARLRCSPMKGHSHVYWYRQLPEEGLKFMVYLQKENIIDESGMPKERFSAEFPKEGPSILRIQQVVRGDSAAYFCASSSYSAQALFFGSGTQLSVL.

J is TRBJ2-1 and V is TRBV5-4; a possible D gene is TRBD1 (6 bases). The V gene's germline CDR1 is SGHNT and CDR2 YYREEE (reference sequence). The V and J ends lost 2 bases and 6 bases respectively, with 9 bases between them. The CDR3 is 13 amino acids. The chain's CDR3 is CASSLVRGNEQFF. The CDR3 DNA follows: TGTGCCAGCAGCTTAGTCAGGGGCAATGAGCAGTTCTTC.

The chain couples TRBV4-3 to TRBJ1-1, with D uncertain. The length of the CDR3 is 15 residues. V lost 7 bases, J lost 0 bases, and 15 bases lay in between. Germline V gene lookup returns CDR1 LGHNA and CDR2 YSLEER. As DNA, the CDR3 is TGCGCCAGCAACACGCACGCGCGGATGAACACTGAAGCTTTCTTT. As protein: CASNTHARMNTEAFF.

This clone was recorded a few times. This chain links TRBV5-1 with TRBJ1-1; no reliable D call. V was shortened by 4 bases and J by 7 bases, with 8 bases between the two germline ends. This CDR3 has 11 amino acids. In germline, CDR1 is SGHRS, CDR2 YFSETQ. This chain's CDR3 is CASSEQSEAFF. In DNA form, the CDR3 reads TGCGCCAGCAGCGAACAGAGTGAAGCTTTCTTT.

This clone was counted only a few times. This chain uses TRBV4-3 with TRBJ2-1, with D possibly being TRBD2 (5 bases). This CDR3 contains 17 residues. Trimming took off 4 bases at V and 0 bases at J, with 16 bases between the two ends. The germline V gene has CDR1 LGHNA and CDR2 YSLEER. The CDR3 DNA reads as TGCGCCAGCAGCCTCGAACACGTGGGGAGCTCCTACAATGAGCAGTTCTTC. Translating it yields CASSLEHVGSSYNEQFF.

In its sample, this clone was seen a few times. J is TRBJ2-7 and V is TRBV25-1, with 8 bases that match TRBD1. The ends lost 5 bases at V and 7 bases at J; junction bases unmatched: 13. The CDR3 has 15 amino acids. Germline V gene data show CDR1 as MGHDK and CDR2 as SYGVNS. The chain's CDR3 is CASSNTGTGAEEQYF. In nucleotides, the CDR3 is TGTGCCAGCAGTAACACCGGGACAGGCGCAGAGGAGCAGTACTTC.

This chain links TRBV5-1 with TRBJ2-3; perhaps TRBD1 as D (6 bases). The CDR3 spans 14 residues. V lost 0 bases and J 4 bases, leaving 9 bases between the germline ends. The V gene's germline CDR1 is SGHRS and CDR2 YFSETQ. The CDR3 region is CASSLERQADTQYF. The CDR3 nucleotides read TGCGCCAGCAGCTTGGAAAGACAGGCAGATACGCAGTATTTT.

The chain joins TRBV30 to TRBJ1-1; D remains ambiguous. Germline CDR1 and CDR2: GTSNPN and SVGIG (reference sequence). The CDR3 consists of 12 residues. V lost 6 bases and J lost 8, with 16 bases in between. CDR3 DNA: TGTGCCTGCATCCCACGGGGTTCGGAAGCTTTCTTT. Amino acids: CACIPRGSEAFF.

This clone was picked up a small number of times. The chain joins TRBV30 to TRBJ2-5; weak D call: TRBD1 (5 bases). The CDR3 extends over 15 amino acids. Germline V gives CDR1 GTSNPN, CDR2 SVGIG (reference sequence). V was cut by 0 bases and J by 2 bases, with 13 bases left in between. The DNA of the CDR3 is TGTGCCTGGAGTGTACCTACAGGAAAACAAGAGACCCAGTACTTC. It encodes CAWSVPTGKQETQYF.